This T cell receptor (beta chain) comes out of a study of shared clonotypes between healthy human individuals. Regarding this clone: The antigen is unknown. This specimen includes other DNA sequences encoding the same CDR3.

Deep was the level at which the assay was run. The method was immunoSEQ multiplex PCR; TCRdb's version includes in-frame clones alone and lacks a portion of them. This repertoire shows fewer than 1.4 million clones, 78% found once; its top ten account for 0.5% to 0.65%. The germline CDR1 and CDR2 sequences are SGHTA and FQGNSA. J was trimmed by 1 base and V by 5 bases; bases with no gene match: 1. This CDR3 has 14 amino acids. Notes on the study in general: It was the non-shared clonotypes that had lower generation probabilities than clonotypes shared by all four donors. Expectations were that clonotype sharing among donors would be affected by sequencing depth. The low donor count limited represented genetic and exposure-history diversity.

The clonotype originates from a man in his late teens or twenties in good health. Some clones in this sample may be carry-over from other donors' samples. The sequencing sample was made of memory CD4+ T cells from PBMCs. Specified subset: CD45RA-negative fraction. The rearrangement joins TRBV7-2 to TRBJ1-2; 10 nucleotides match TRBD1. The CDR3: CASSRTGGNYGYTF. CDR3 in DNA: TGTGCCAGCAGCCGGACAGGGGGTAACTATGGCTACACCTTC.